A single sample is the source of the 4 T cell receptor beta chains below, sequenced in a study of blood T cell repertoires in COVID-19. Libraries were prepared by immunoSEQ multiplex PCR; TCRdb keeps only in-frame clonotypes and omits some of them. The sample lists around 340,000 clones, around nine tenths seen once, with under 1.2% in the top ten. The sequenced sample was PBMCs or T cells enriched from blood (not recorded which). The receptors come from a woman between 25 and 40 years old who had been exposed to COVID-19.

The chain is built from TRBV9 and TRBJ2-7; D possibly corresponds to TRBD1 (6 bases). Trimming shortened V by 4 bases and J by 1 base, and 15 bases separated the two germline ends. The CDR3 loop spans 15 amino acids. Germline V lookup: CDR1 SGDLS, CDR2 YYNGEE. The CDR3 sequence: CASSSPRDKSYEQYF. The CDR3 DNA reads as TGTGCCAGCAGCTCCCCCCGGGACAAGTCCTACGAGCAGTACTTC.

CDR3 sequence: CASSSFQRERGEQYF. Written as DNA, the CDR3 is TGTGCCAGCAGCTCTTTTCAGCGGGAGCGAGGCGAGCAGTACTTC. The J gene is TRBJ2-7, the V gene TRBV7-3, with 8 bases matching TRBD2. CDR3 size: 15 residues. Trimming cost V 4 bases and J 6 bases; bases outside gene matches: 11. The germline V gene has CDR1 SGHTA and CDR2 FQGTGA.

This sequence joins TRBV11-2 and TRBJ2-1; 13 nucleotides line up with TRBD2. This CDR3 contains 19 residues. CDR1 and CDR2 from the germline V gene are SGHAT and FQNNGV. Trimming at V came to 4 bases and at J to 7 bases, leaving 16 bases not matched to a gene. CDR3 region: CASSSGLAGEWSLGNEQFF. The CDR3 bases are TGTGCCAGCAGCTCCGGACTAGCGGGGGAATGGTCCCTAGGGAATGAGCAGTTCTTC.

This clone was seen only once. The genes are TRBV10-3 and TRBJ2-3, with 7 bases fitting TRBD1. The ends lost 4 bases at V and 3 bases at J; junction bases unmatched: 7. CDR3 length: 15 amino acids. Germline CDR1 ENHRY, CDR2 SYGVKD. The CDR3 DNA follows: TGTGCCATCAGTGGCCCAGGGGGTAAGACAGATACGCAGTATTTT. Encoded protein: CAISGPGGKTDTQYF.